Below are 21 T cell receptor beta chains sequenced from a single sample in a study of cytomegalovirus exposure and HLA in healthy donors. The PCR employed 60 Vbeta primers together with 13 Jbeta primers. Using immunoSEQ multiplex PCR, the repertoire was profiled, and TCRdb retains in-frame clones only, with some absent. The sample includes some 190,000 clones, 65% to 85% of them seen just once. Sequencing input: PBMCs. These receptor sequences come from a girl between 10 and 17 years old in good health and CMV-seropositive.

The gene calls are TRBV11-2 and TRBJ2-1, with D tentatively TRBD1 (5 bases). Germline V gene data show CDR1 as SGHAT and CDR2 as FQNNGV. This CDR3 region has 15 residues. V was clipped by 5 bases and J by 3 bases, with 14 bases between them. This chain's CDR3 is CASSPQGILYNEQFF. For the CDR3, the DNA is TGTGCCAGCAGCCCGCAGGGTATTCTCTACAATGAGCAGTTCTTC. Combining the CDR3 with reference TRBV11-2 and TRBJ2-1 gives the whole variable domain EAGVAQSPRYKIIEKRQSVAFWCNPISGHATLYWYQQILGQGPKLLIQFQNNGVVDDSQLPKDRFSAERLKGVDSTLKIQPAKLEDSAVYLCASSPQGILYNEQFFGPGTRLTVL.

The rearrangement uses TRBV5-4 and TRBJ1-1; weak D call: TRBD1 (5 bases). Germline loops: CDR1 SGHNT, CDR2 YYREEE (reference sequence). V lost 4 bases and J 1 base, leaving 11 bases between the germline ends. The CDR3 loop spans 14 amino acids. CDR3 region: CASSPLGGNTEAFF. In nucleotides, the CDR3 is TGTGCCAGCAGCCCACTGGGGGGGAACACTGAAGCTTTCTTT.

The CDR3 DNA sequence: TGTGCCAGCAGTCCGCAGGACAGGGGCGGCTATGGCTACACCTTC. The encoded protein is CASSPQDRGGYGYTF. The chain recombines TRBV6-6 with TRBJ1-2, with 9 bases that match TRBD1. V lost 5 bases to trimming and J lost 4 bases; unmatched junction nucleotides: 8. Germline V gene sequence: CDR1 MNHNY, CDR2 SVGAGI (reference sequence). This CDR3 comprises 15 residues.

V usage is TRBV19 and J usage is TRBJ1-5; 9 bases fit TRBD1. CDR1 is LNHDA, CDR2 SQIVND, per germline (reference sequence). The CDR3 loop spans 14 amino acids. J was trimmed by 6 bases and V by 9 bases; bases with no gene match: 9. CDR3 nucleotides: TGTGCCAGCGGGTCCGACAGGGGGTTTCAGCCCCAGCATTTT. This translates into CASGSDRGFQPQHF.

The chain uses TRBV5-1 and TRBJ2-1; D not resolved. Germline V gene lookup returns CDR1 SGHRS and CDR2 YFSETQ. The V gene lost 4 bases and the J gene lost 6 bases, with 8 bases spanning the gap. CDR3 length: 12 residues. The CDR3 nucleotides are TGCGCCAGCAGCCCCTACGGCAATGAGCAGTTCTTC. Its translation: CASSPYGNEQFF.

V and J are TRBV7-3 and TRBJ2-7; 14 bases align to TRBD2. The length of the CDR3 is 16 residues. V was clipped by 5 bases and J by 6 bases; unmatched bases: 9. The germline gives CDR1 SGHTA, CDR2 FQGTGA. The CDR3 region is CASSPDRLAGGSEQYF. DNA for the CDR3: TGTGCCAGCAGCCCAGATCGACTAGCGGGAGGGTCCGAGCAGTACTTC.

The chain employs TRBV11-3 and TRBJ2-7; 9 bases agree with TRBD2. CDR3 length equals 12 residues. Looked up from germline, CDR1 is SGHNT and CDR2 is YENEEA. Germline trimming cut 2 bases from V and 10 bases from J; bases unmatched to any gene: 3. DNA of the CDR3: TGTGCCAGCAGCTTAAGTAGCGGGAGACAGTACTTC. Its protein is CASSLSSGRQYF.

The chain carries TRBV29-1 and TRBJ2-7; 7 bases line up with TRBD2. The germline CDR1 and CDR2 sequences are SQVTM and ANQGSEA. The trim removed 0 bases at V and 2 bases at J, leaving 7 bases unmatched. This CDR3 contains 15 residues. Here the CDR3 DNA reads TGCAGCGTTGAAGATCTTGCGGGAGTGACCTACGAGCAGTACTTC. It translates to CSVEDLAGVTYEQYF.

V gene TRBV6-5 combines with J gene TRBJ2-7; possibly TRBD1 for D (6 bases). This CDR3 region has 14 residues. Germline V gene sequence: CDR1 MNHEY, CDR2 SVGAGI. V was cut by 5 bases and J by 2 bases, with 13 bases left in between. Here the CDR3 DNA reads TGTGCCAGCAGTGACCGGGACATTACCTACGAGCAGTACTTC. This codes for CASSDRDITYEQYF.

The CDR3 nucleotides read TGTGCCAGCAGCCCACTCGGCGGGTTCTTC. The encoded protein is CASSPLGGFF. The chain uses TRBV7-2 and TRBJ2-1; no reliable D call. V was shortened by 5 bases and J by 15 bases, with 11 bases between the two germline ends. The CDR3 is 10 residues long. Germline V gene lookup returns CDR1 SGHTA and CDR2 FQGNSA.

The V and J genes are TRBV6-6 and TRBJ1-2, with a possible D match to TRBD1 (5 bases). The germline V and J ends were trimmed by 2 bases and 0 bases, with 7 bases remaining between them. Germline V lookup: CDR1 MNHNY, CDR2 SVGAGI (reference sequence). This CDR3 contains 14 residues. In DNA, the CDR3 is TGTGCCAGCAGTTACGACAGAGCTAACTATGGCTACACCTTC. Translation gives CASSYDRANYGYTF.

CDR3 in amino acids: CASSSRATSGNTDTQYF. CDR3 DNA sequence: TGCGCCAGCAGCTCCCGCGCGACTAGCGGGAACACAGATACGCAGTATTTT. The V and J genes are TRBV5-1 and TRBJ2-3; 11 nucleotides align to TRBD2. J gave up 2 bases and V 3 bases, and 8 bases lay outside the gene matches. CDR1 and CDR2 from the germline V gene are SGHRS and YFSETQ. The CDR3 runs to 17 residues.

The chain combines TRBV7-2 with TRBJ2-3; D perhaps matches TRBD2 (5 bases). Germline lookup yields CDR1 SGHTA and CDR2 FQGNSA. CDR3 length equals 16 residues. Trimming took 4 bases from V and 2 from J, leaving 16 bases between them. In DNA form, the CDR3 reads TGTGCCAGCAGCTCCCAGCGGTGGACTTACACAGATACGCAGTATTTT. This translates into CASSSQRWTYTDTQYF.

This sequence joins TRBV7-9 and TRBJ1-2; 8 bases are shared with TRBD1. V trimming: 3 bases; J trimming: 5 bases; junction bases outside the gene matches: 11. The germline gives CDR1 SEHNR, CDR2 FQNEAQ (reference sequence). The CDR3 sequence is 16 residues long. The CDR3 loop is CASSLTGTGRGYGYTF. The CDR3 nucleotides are TGTGCCAGCAGCTTGACCGGGACAGGACGGGGGTATGGCTACACCTTC.

CDR3: CASSPHRGEYGYTF. The CDR3 bases are TGCGCCAGCAGCCCGCACAGGGGTGAATATGGCTACACCTTC. This sequence joins TRBV4-1 and TRBJ1-2, with 7 bases lining up with TRBD1. The CDR3 contains 14 residues. Germline V lookup: CDR1 MGHRA, CDR2 YSYEKL. V shed 4 bases and J 5 bases; nucleotides not matched to a gene: 7.

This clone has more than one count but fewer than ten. The CDR3 region has the DNA TGTGCCAGCAGTGAGGCCCAGGGGAATGAAAAACTGTTTTTT. Translation: CASSEAQGNEKLFF. The chain joins TRBV25-1 to TRBJ1-4; a possible D gene is TRBD1 (6 bases). CDR1 MGHDK and CDR2 SYGVNS come from the germline V gene. The CDR3 length is 14 residues. The germline V and J ends were trimmed by 3 bases and 5 bases, with 10 bases remaining between them.

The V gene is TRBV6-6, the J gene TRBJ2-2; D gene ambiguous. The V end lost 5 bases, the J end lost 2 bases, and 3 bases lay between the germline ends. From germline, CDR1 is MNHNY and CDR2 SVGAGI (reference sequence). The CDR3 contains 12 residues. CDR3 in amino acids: CASSLNTGELFF. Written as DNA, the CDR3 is TGTGCCAGCAGTCTAAACACCGGGGAGCTGTTTTTT.

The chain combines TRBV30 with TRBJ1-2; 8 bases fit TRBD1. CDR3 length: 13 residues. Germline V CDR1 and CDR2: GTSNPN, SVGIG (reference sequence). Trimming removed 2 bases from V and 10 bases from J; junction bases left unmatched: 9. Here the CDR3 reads CAWSPGQGFDYTF. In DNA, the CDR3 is TGTGCCTGGAGTCCAGGACAGGGTTTCGACTACACCTTC.

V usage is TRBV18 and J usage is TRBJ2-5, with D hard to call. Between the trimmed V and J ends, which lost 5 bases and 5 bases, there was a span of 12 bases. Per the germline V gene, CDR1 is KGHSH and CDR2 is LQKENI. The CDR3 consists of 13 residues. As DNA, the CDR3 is TGTGCCAGCTCATACGACCAAGCGGAGACCCAGTACTTC. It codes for CASSYDQAETQYF.

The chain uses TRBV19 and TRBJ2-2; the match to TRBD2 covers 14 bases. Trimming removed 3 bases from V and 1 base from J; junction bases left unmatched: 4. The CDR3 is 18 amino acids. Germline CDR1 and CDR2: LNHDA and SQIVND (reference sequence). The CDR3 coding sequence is TGTGCCAGTAGTATCGGACTAGCGGGAGGCCGGAACACCGGGGAGCTGTTTTTT. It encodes CASSIGLAGGRNTGELFF.

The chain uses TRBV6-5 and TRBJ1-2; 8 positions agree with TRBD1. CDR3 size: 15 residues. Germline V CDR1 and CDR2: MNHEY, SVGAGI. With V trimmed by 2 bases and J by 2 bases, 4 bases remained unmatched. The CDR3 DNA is TGTGCCAGCAGTTACGGTACAGGGGGGAACTATGGCTACACCTTC. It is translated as CASSYGTGGNYGYTF.